This TCR beta chain stems from a study of shared clonotypes between healthy human individuals. Only in-frame clones appear in the TCRdb table, and some are missing; sequencing was by immunoSEQ multiplex PCR. The sample records hundreds of thousands of clones, approximately 97% being singletons. This clone appeared once. This clonotype originated in a woman aged 30 to 39 in good health. The sample taken for sequencing was naive CD4+ T cells sorted from blood. The subset denotes: CD45RA+ positively selected.

The CDR3 region is CASSSGEYEQYF. The CDR3 DNA reads TGTGCCAGCAGTAGCGGAGAGTACGAGCAGTACTTC. This rearrangement joins TRBV28 to TRBJ2-7; tentatively, D is TRBD2 (5 bases). V lost 5 bases, J lost 4 bases, and 9 bases lay in between. The CDR3 consists of 12 residues. CDR1 and CDR2 (germline): MDHEN, SYDVKM.